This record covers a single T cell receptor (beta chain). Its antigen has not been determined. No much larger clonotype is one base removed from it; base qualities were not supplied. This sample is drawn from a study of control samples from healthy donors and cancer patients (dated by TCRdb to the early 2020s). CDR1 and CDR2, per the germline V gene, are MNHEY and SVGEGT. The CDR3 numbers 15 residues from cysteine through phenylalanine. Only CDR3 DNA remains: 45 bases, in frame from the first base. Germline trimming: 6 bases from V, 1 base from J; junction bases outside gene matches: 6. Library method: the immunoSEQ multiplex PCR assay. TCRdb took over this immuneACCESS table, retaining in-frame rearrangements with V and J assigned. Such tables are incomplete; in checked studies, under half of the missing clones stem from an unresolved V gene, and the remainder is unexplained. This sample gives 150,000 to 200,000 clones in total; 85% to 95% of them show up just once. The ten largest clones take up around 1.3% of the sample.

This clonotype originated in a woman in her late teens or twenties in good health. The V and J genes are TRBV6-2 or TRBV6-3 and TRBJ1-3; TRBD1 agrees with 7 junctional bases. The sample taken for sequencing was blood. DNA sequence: TGTGCCAGCAGCCCGGACAGGAGGTCTGGAAACACCATATATTTT. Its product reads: CASSPDRRSGNTIYF.